Here is one T cell receptor beta chain with its context. Its cognate antigen is unknown. This sample is drawn from a study of beta chain features in type 1 diabetes. In germline, CDR1 is MDHEN, CDR2 SYDVKM. This CDR3 is 15 amino acids long. The ends lost 5 bases at V and 8 bases at J; junction bases unmatched: 9. Study-level findings and limits: Insertions were fewer and deletions more numerous at VDJ junctions in type 1 diabetes patients. Patients with Type 1 diabetes showed moderately but significantly shorter TCRB CDR3s in all four CD4+ subsets.

cDNA synthesis used the whole RNA isolate, giving expressed TCRB sequences. Each sample of naive, central memory or regulatory T cells had, on average, roughly 3.6 million reads. The method was immunoSEQ multiplex PCR; TCRdb's version includes in-frame clones alone and lacks a portion of them. Among roughly 240,000 clones listed, less than 30% were seen once. This receptor was identified in a woman in her 30s with type 1 diabetes. V gene TRBV28 combines with J gene TRBJ2-3; 11 positions match TRBD2. Material for sequencing was naive CD4+ T cells from blood. The chain's CDR3 is CASSPGLAALGTQYF. The CDR3 DNA sequence: TGTGCCAGCAGTCCGGGACTAGCGGCGCTGGGTACGCAGTATTTT.